This T cell receptor beta chain is from a study of cytomegalovirus exposure and HLA in healthy donors. Profiling relied on immunoSEQ multiplex PCR, and the TCRdb table lists in-frame clones only, not all of them. The sample holds 150,000 to 200,000 clones; about four fifths are singletons and the top ten take around 6.7%. Study-wide points: Later, an analysis found that TCR clusters from the first cohort tended to co-occur in the 110 or so validation repertoires. The listing of roughly 160 TCR beta chains classed them as cytomegalovirus-associated.

Per germline, CDR1 MNHNY and CDR2 SVGAGI (reference sequence). Trimming took 4 bases from V and 4 from J, leaving 16 bases between them. This CDR3 spans 15 amino acids. With respect to this clone: Antigen: not known.

This receptor was obtained from a man younger than 35 in good health and CMV-seropositive. The sample taken for sequencing was PBMCs. V and J are TRBV6-6 and TRBJ1-2, with a weak D call TRBD1 (5 bases). The DNA for the CDR3 is TGTGCCAGCAGTTCCGGTGCCTCAGGGTTCTATGGCTACACCTTC. Amino acid sequence: CASSSGASGFYGYTF.